The sequence of this TCR beta chain was determined in a study of blood T cell repertoires in COVID-19. Study-wide background: Whether acute or convalescent, the COVID-19 samples came from the United States, Italy and Spain. PBMCs, B-cell-depleted T cells, or T cells provided the cDNA or gDNA that made up the material.

Original handling: The assay estimated nucleated cells by amplifying reference gene primers. Sequencing used immunoSEQ multiplex PCR; TCRdb keeps in-frame clones, though not all of them. The V and J calls and the clone size are those of that table, but D and trimming were determined from the DNA. The profile shows around 230,000 clones, more than 80% of them singletons. The germline gives CDR1 LGHNA, CDR2 YSLEER. The CDR3 contains 16 residues. V lost 1 base and J lost 5; bases outside the gene matches: 10. The receptor was isolated from a man aged 25-40 years who had recovered from COVID-19. The chain has TRBV4-3 and TRBJ2-7; 8 bases align to TRBD1. Sequencing input: peripheral blood. The chain's CDR3 is CASSQGMGQAGHEQYF. CDR3 in DNA: TGCGCCAGCAGCCAAGGCATGGGACAGGCTGGCCACGAGCAGTACTTC.